The 18 T cell receptor beta chains below were found in one sample sequenced in a study of vaccination and CD4 T cells after COVID-19 (dated by TCRdb to between 2021 and 2022). The receptor library was made with PCR. Instrument on record: Illumina iSeq 100. DNA from cultured CD4+ T cells underwent TCR sequencing with the Oncomine TCR Beta short-read assay at the Johns Hopkins FTIC core. Using fastp trimming at Q25 and MiXCR clonotype assembly, TCRdb reanalyzed the public sequencing data and kept in-frame beta chains. Rows are combined by CDR3 protein, so each entry shows the most common genes and DNA. Counted in this sample were about 10,000 distinct CDR3 sequences; 70% to 75% of them appeared once. The ten most abundant clones make up around 8.6% of the sample. This specimen's treatment or condition label, interpreted: approximately nine-day PBMC culture with coronavirus spike peptide pools or control peptides (ViraFEST assay).

No antigens are known for them. Sequenced material: CD4+ T cells from blood, cultured in vitro. These receptors all stem from a human donor who had recovered from COVID-19.

The rearrangement links TRBV7-2 to TRBJ2-5; D possibly corresponds to TRBD1 (5 bases). Germline values: CDR1 SGHTA, CDR2 FQGNSA. The CDR3 contains 13 residues. V dropped 3 bases and J dropped 3 bases, with 8 bases sitting between them. This chain's CDR3 is CASSFRVEETQYF. CDR3 DNA: TGTGCCAGCAGCTTCAGGGTCGAAGAGACCCAGTACTTC.

V is TRBV6-5 and J is TRBJ2-7; possible D gene TRBD2, 5 bases. CDR1 is MNHEY, CDR2 SVGAGI, per germline. V lost 0 bases, J lost 2 bases, and 8 bases lay in between. The CDR3 sequence is 14 residues long. In DNA form, the CDR3 reads TGTGCCAGCAGTTACTCCGGGATACCCTACGAGCAGTACTTC. Translating it yields CASSYSGIPYEQYF.

The chain uses TRBV28 and TRBJ1-5; no reliable D call. The CDR3 extends over 13 amino acids. The V end lost 6 bases, the J end lost 6 bases, and 12 bases lay between the germline ends. Germline CDR1 and CDR2: MDHEN and SYDVKM. In nucleotides, the CDR3 is TGTGCCAGCAGGATCGAGGGTATTCAGCCCCAGCATTTT. Translation gives CASRIEGIQPQHF.

The chain carries TRBV14 and TRBJ2-3; the match to TRBD2 covers 7 bases. Trimming cost V 4 bases and J 8 bases; bases outside gene matches: 9. Germline assignment: CDR1 SGHDN and CDR2 FVKESK. The CDR3 has 14 residues. The CDR3 region is CASSPFSGAVTQYF. Here the CDR3 DNA reads TGTGCCAGCAGCCCCTTCAGCGGGGCAGTTACGCAGTATTTT.

About this clonotype: A much larger clone lies one base from this, so it may be a read error. The rearrangement joins TRBV6-5 to TRBJ1-1; 10 bases line up with TRBD1. Germline V lookup: CDR1 MNHEY, CDR2 SVGAGI. The ends lost 2 bases at V and 5 bases at J; junction bases unmatched: 2. The CDR3 sequence is 14 residues long. DNA of the CDR3: TGTGCCAGCAGTTACACGGGACAGGGGACTGAAGCTTTCTTT. Its translation: CASSYTGQGTEAFF.

The chain combines TRBV10-3 with TRBJ1-5; possible D gene TRBD1, 5 bases. The CDR3 is made up of 13 amino acids. Germline assignment: CDR1 ENHRY and CDR2 SYGVKD. V shed 3 bases and J shed 7 bases, with 10 bases lying between them. The CDR3 nucleotides are TGTGCCATCAGTGAAAGGGGAGGCCAGCCCCAGCATTTT. Its translation is CAISERGGQPQHF.

This clonotype is large in the sample. The rearrangement joins TRBV6-2 or TRBV6-3 to TRBJ2-7; 8 positions agree with TRBD2. Trimming at V came to 4 bases and at J to 3 bases, leaving 11 bases not matched to a gene. Germline V gene lookup returns CDR1 MNHEY and CDR2 SVGEGT. CDR3 length: 16 residues. The CDR3: CASSSSLAARFYEQYF. As DNA, the CDR3 is TGTGCCAGCAGTTCATCACTAGCGGCACGATTCTACGAGCAGTACTTC.

This clonotype has just one count. V is TRBV19 and J is TRBJ2-1, with 9 bases identical to TRBD2. The V and J ends lost 6 bases and 6 bases, in that order; junction bases with no gene match: 21. CDR1 and CDR2 from the germline V gene are LNHDA and SQIVND (reference sequence). The CDR3 is 19 amino acids. CDR3 coding DNA: TGTGCCAGTAGGGGTATGGGGCGGGAGGGTTCCCCCCTCCCCAATGAGCAGTTCTTC. It specifies CASRGMGREGSPLPNEQFF.

V usage is TRBV20-1 and J usage is TRBJ1-6; D possibly corresponds to TRBD1 (5 bases). Trimming stripped 5 bases from V and 9 bases from J, with 17 bases between. Germline CDR1 and CDR2: DFQATT and SNEGSKA (reference sequence). This CDR3 is 14 amino acids long. Here the CDR3 DNA reads TGCAGTGCTTCTATTCGGACATATCGTTCACCCCTCCACTTT. Translating it yields CSASIRTYRSPLHF.

V usage is TRBV20-1 and J usage is TRBJ2-2; 13 bases match TRBD2. The CDR3 is made up of 16 amino acids. Germline assignment: CDR1 DFQATT and CDR2 SNEGSKA (reference sequence). The trim removed 1 base at V and 5 bases at J, leaving 4 bases unmatched. CDR3 sequence reads: CSARGLAGGGTGELFF. The DNA of the CDR3 is TGCAGTGCTAGAGGACTAGCGGGAGGTGGGACCGGGGAGCTGTTTTTT.

The rearrangement links TRBV7-9 to TRBJ1-2; D is uncertain. The CDR3 is made up of 14 amino acids. Germline V lookup: CDR1 SEHNR, CDR2 FQNEAQ (reference sequence). Trimming took 1 base from V and 10 from J, leaving 16 bases between them. CDR3 sequence: CASSLGSGPRDYTF. CDR3 in DNA: TGTGCCAGCAGCTTAGGCAGTGGCCCTAGGGACTACACCTTC. Full variable domain (rest looked up from reference TRBV7-9 and TRBJ1-2): DTGVSQNPRHKITKRGQNVTFRCDPISEHNRLYWYRQTLGQGPEFLTYFQNEAQLEKSRLLSDRFSAERPKGSFSTLEIQRTEQGDSAMYLCASSLGSGPRDYTFGSGTRLTVV.

The chain links TRBV20-1 to TRBJ2-5; 7 nucleotides match TRBD1. Per germline, CDR1 DFQATT and CDR2 SNEGSKA (reference sequence). The CDR3 is 15 residues long. V trimming: 5 bases; J trimming: 4 bases; junction bases outside the gene matches: 13. CDR3 sequence reads: CSASGTVTGGETQYF. CDR3 coding DNA: TGCAGTGCTTCCGGGACAGTAACCGGCGGAGAGACCCAGTACTTC.

In this sample, this clonotype turned up once. The chain couples TRBV19 to TRBJ2-5; 9 bases agree with TRBD2. Germline trimming cut 2 bases from V and 5 bases from J; bases unmatched to any gene: 12. Germline V gene sequence: CDR1 LNHDA, CDR2 SQIVND (reference sequence). This CDR3 is built from 17 residues. The CDR3 nucleotides read TGTGCCAGTAGTATAACCATCCCGGGACTAGCAAGGGAGACCCAGTACTTC. This gives the protein CASSITIPGLARETQYF.

J is TRBJ2-3 and V is TRBV20-1, with TRBD2 matching over 9 bases. CDR3 size: 17 residues. Trimming took 5 bases from V and 3 from J; bases not matched to a gene: 15. Germline CDR1 and CDR2: DFQATT and SNEGSKA (reference sequence). CDR3 nucleotide sequence: TGCAGTGCTGGACAACCTAGGATAGCGGGAGCGACAGATACGCAGTATTTT. It specifies CSAGQPRIAGATDTQYF.

In this sample, this clonotype is large. The genes are TRBV20-1 and TRBJ1-1; D unresolved. Trimming took off 3 bases at V and 0 bases at J, with 17 bases between the two ends. The germline gives CDR1 DFQATT, CDR2 SNEGSKA (reference sequence). The CDR3 contains 16 residues. This CDR3 is CSASGQAVFMNTEAFF. The CDR3 region has the DNA TGCAGTGCTAGTGGCCAGGCGGTTTTCATGAACACTGAAGCTTTCTTT.

The J gene is TRBJ2-5, the V gene TRBV20-1; TRBD2 is a possible D gene (5 bases). Trimming stripped 6 bases from V and 6 bases from J, with 11 bases between. CDR3 size: 11 residues. CDR1 DFQATT and CDR2 SNEGSKA come from the germline V gene (reference sequence). The CDR3: CSAGVLKTQYF. As DNA, the CDR3 is TGCAGTGCCGGGGTCTTGAAGACCCAGTACTTC.

J is TRBJ1-1 and V is TRBV7-2; possible D gene TRBD1, 5 bases. Between the trimmed V and J ends, which lost 1 base and 4 bases, there was a span of 13 bases. There are 15 residues in the CDR3. CDR1 and CDR2 from the germline V gene are SGHTA and FQGNSA. CDR3 amino acids: CASSLVAGTGTEAFF. Here the CDR3 DNA reads TGTGCCAGCAGCTTAGTCGCAGGGACTGGCACTGAAGCTTTCTTT.

This clonotype was recorded once. The rearrangement joins TRBV7-8 to TRBJ2-3, with TRBD2 matching over 9 bases. V was clipped by 5 bases and J by 2 bases; unmatched bases: 14. The CDR3 has 18 residues. Looked up from germline, CDR1 is SGHVS and CDR2 is FQNEAQ. CDR3 DNA sequence: TGTGCCAGCAGCCGCCTCGCGGGGTCTAGCGGGACCACAGATACGCAGTATTTT. Residues: CASSRLAGSSGTTDTQYF. Looking up the rest from reference TRBV7-8 and TRBJ2-3 gives the full variable domain: GAGVSQSPRYKVAKRGQDVALRCDPISGHVSLFWYQQALGQGPEFLTYFQNEAQLDKSGLPSDRFFAERPEGSVSTLKIQRTQQEDSAVYLCASSRLAGSSGTTDTQYFGPGTRLTVL.